The rows below give T cell receptor beta chains drawn from one sample of a study of molecular identifiers for immune sequencing clone quantification. Using its own MiXCR run on the PCR reads, TCRdb lists one record per CDR3 protein. This table has some 590,000 distinct CDR3 sequences, 25% appearing once. Sequencing was done on a sample of naive CD8+ T cells from blood, with Jurkat cell RNA spiked in. These receptors were taken from a human donor in good health. Some libraries in this study had Jurkat cell RNA spiked in. Both conserved end residues are part of each CDR3. Each record gives: CDR3 DNA, CDR3 protein, V gene, clone size, D gene, J gene. D genes are given only for firm matches. Only some rows state a clone size, as once, few, many or a class for expanded clones.

TGTGCCAACAGTCAGGGAGGACACCATCAGCCCCAGCATTTT | CANSQGGHHQPQHF | TRBV3-1 | - | - | TRBJ1-5
TGTGCCAGCAGCCTGGATGGCTGGACAGGGCCGTCCGAGCAGTACTTC | CASSLDGWTGPSEQYF | TRBV5-6 | many | TRBD1 | TRBJ2-7
TGTGCCAGCAGCGTAGCCGGGGGCGGGAGTAGTTCCTACGAGCAGTACTTC | CASSVAGGGSSSYEQYF | TRBV9 | - | - | TRBJ2-7
TGTGCCTGGAGTCCCCCCACCACTAGGTGGGAGACCCAGTACTTC | CAWSPPTTRWETQYF | TRBV30 | few | - | TRBJ2-5
TGCGCCAGCAGCCAAGAATTCGGACACGGTGGCAATCAGCCCCAGCATTTT | CASSQEFGHGGNQPQHF | TRBV4-1 | many | - | TRBJ1-5
TGTGCCGTTGACCAGGGCGGCTATCAGCCCCAGCATTTT | CAVDQGGYQPQHF | TRBV7-9 | - | - | TRBJ1-5
TGCAGCGTTGAATGGGCAGGGGGCGAGCAGTACTTC | CSVEWAGGEQYF | TRBV29-1 | many | TRBD1 | TRBJ2-7
TGTGCCAGCAGCTTGTACGGGCAGGGGTCACTTCCCGAGCAGTACTTC | CASSLYGQGSLPEQYF | TRBV5-6 | many | - | TRBJ2-7
TGTGCCTGGACCGAAGGGACAGGGTATGGCTACACCTTC | CAWTEGTGYGYTF | TRBV30 | few | TRBD1 | TRBJ1-2
TGCAGCGCAACGGGACTAGCGGGAGCCCCTTTTGGCACAGATACGCAGTATTTT | CSATGLAGAPFGTDTQYF | TRBV29-1 | many | TRBD2 | TRBJ2-3
TGTGCCACCAGCAGACCAGACAGGGACGAGCAGTACTTC | CATSRPDRDEQYF | TRBV15 | - | TRBD1 | TRBJ2-7
TGCGCCAGCAGCCAAGATCGACTCCCCGGACCCTACGAGCAGTACTTC | CASSQDRLPGPYEQYF | TRBV4-3 | many | - | TRBJ2-7
TGTGCCAGCAGCTTAGTGGGTAGCGGGGGCTACAATGAGCAGTTCTTC | CASSLVGSGGYNEQFF | TRBV7-8 | - | TRBD2 | TRBJ2-1
TGTGCCAGCAGTTTATCCGGGACCGACACAGATACGCAGTATTTT | CASSLSGTDTDTQYF | TRBV27 | many | - | TRBJ2-3